The 8 T cell receptor beta chains below come from one sample, sequenced in a study of regulatory T cells in long-lasting Graves disease. Arm-PCR with iRepertoire HTBI primers amplified the CDR3 regions for these TCR beta libraries. TCRdb re-called the multiplex PCR reads with MiXCR, one entry per CDR3 protein. Among under 500,000 distinct CDR3 sequences listed, around 20% were seen once. The time point: persistent/refractory GD, antithyroid drugs over 5 years with positive TRAb. The authors made the TCR library using RNA they extracted from PBMCs. The sample consisted of peripheral blood mononuclear cells (PBMCs), taken when the disease was refractory, from a patient treated with antithyroid drugs. These receptor sequences come from a female donor with Graves disease.

This clonotype was picked up many times. The chain recombines TRBV2 with TRBJ1-1; D is unresolved. Germline V gene lookup returns CDR1 SNHLY and CDR2 FYNNEI. Trimming removed 1 base at V and 7 bases at J, with 13 bases between. The CDR3 consists of 14 residues. Here the CDR3 reads CASSEGPGDGEAFF. The CDR3 DNA is TGTGCCAGCAGTGAAGGCCCGGGTGACGGTGAAGCTTTCTTT. Complete variable domain (other parts from reference TRBV2 and TRBJ1-1): EPEVTQTPSHQVTQMGQEVILRCVPISNHLYFYWYRQILGQKVEFLVSFYNNEISEKSEIFDDQFSVERPDGSNFTLKIRSTKLEDSAMYFCASSEGPGDGEAFFGQGTRLTVV.

In regard to this clonotype: A much larger clone lies one base from this, so it may be a read error. The V and J genes are TRBV28 and TRBJ2-7; D unclear. In germline, CDR1 is MDHEN, CDR2 SYDVKM. The germline V and J ends were trimmed by 6 bases and 2 bases, with 23 bases remaining between them. This CDR3 has 17 residues. The CDR3 spells CASSRFPRRRKTYEQYF. Here the CDR3 DNA reads TGTGCCAGCAGCCGATTCCCAAGGCGCAGGAAAACCTACGAGCAGTACTTC.

The V gene is TRBV5-1, the J gene TRBJ1-1; tentative D call: TRBD1 (6 bases). V was clipped by 2 bases and J by 0 bases, with 20 bases between them. The CDR3 is made up of 18 amino acids. The germline CDR1 and CDR2 sequences are SGHRS and YFSETQ. The CDR3 bases are TGCGCCAGCAGCTTATCAACCCGGGGGCGAACCATGAACACTGAAGCTTTCTTT. Translated: CASSLSTRGRTMNTEAFF.

This chain links TRBV5-1 with TRBJ2-6, with TRBD1 as a possible D gene (6 bases). This CDR3 is 17 amino acids long. Between the trimmed V and J ends, which lost 3 bases and 1 base, there was a span of 14 bases. Germline lookup yields CDR1 SGHRS and CDR2 YFSETQ. CDR3 bases: TGCGCCAGCAGCTCTATTCCCCAGGGGTCTGGGGCCAACGTCCTGACTTTC. Amino acids: CASSSIPQGSGANVLTF. Looking up the rest from reference TRBV5-1 and TRBJ2-6 gives the full variable domain: KAGVTQTPRYLIKTRGQQVTLSCSPISGHRSVSWYQQTPGQGLQFLFEYFSETQRNKGNFPGRFSGRQFSNSRSEMNVSTLELGDSALYLCASSSIPQGSGANVLTFGAGSRLTVL.

This clonotype was observed a handful of times. The rearrangement links TRBV9 to TRBJ2-6, with D maybe TRBD1 (5 bases). Germline CDR1 is SGDLS and CDR2 is YYNGEE. V gave up 0 bases and J gave up 1 base, with 5 bases separating them. This CDR3 region has 15 residues. CDR3 sequence: CASSVAGSGANVLTF. The CDR3 coding sequence is TGTGCCAGCAGCGTAGCAGGGTCTGGGGCCAACGTCCTGACTTTC.

In this sample, this clonotype turned up a few times. V is TRBV7-2 and J is TRBJ2-5; 10 nucleotides align to TRBD2. The CDR3 runs to 17 residues. Looked up from germline, CDR1 is SGHTA and CDR2 is FQGNSA. V dropped 0 bases and J dropped 4; count of bases not matched to a gene: 8. In DNA form, the CDR3 reads TGTGCCAGCAGCTTAGCGATTCTAGCGGGAGAGGGAGAGACCCAGTACTTC. Translation: CASSLAILAGEGETQYF.

This clonotype was counted at least ten times. This chain connects TRBV12-3 or TRBV12-4 to TRBJ2-2; D is possibly TRBD2 (5 bases). The CDR3 runs 13 residues. The V gene lost 7 bases and the J gene lost 5 bases, with 11 bases spanning the gap. CDR3 in amino acids: CASTREGTGELFF. CDR3 DNA: TGTGCCAGCACCCGGGAAGGGACCGGGGAGCTGTTTTTT.

This clonotype has at least ten counts. Germline is not matched at one junction end, which may reflect a read error. The chain uses TRBV5-1 and TRBJ2-7; D not certain. The CDR3 consists of 12 residues. Germline-derived CDR1 and CDR2 are SGHRS and YFSETQ. The CDR3 spells CASSLGEREQYF. Written as DNA, the CDR3 is TGTGCCAGCAGCTTAGGAGAACGGGAGCAGTACTTC.